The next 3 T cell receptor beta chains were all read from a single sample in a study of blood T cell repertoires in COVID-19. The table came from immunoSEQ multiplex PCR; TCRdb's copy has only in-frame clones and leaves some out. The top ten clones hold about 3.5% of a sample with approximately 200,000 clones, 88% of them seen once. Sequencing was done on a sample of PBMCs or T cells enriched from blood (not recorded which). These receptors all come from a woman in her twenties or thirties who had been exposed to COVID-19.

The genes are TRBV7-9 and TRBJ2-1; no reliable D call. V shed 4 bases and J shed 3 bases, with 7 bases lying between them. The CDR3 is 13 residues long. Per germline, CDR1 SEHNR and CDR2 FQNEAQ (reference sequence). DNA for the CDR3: TGTGCCAGCAGCTCTAGTGTCTACAATGAGCAGTTCTTC. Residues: CASSSSVYNEQFF.

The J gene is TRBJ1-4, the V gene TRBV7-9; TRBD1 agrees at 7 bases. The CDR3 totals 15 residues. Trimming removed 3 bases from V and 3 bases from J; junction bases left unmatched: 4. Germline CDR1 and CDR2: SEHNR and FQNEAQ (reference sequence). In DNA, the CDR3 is TGTGCCAGCAGCTTCGAGGGGGCCGCTAATGAAAAACTGTTTTTT. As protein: CASSFEGAANEKLFF.

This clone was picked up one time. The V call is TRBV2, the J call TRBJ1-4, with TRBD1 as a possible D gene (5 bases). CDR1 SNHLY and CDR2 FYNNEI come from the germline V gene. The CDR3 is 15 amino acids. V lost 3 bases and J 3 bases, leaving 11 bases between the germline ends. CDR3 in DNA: TGTGCCAGCAGTGAGCAGGGCCTTCCTAATGAAAAACTGTTTTTT. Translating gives CASSEQGLPNEKLFF.